This TCR beta chain originates from a study of shared clonotypes between healthy human individuals. Assay execution took place at the deep level. As processed by the authors: Filtering differed, since immunoSEQ gave only junction sequences and no quality scores. Clones were read by immunoSEQ multiplex PCR, and TCRdb kept only the in-frame ones, dropping some. The DNA was the basis for D and trimming; V, J and clone size are from that table. Found here are 750,000 to 1,000,000 clones, nearly 95% of them singletons; the top ten hold around 24%. As for this clone: Its antigen is currently unknown.

The CDR3 spans 18 residues. Germline CDR1 is WNHNN and CDR2 is SYGVQD (reference sequence). Trimming took 5 bases from V and 0 from J; bases not matched to a gene: 4. Findings and limits, study-wide: Inspection by rarefaction showed sorted-subset sequencing to be incomplete despite large depth.

CD45RO negativity and positive selection for CCR7 defined naive CD8 cells, a population that excluded terminally differentiated effector memory CD45RA+ cells. This TCR was sampled from a man aged 30-40 years in good health. Input material: naive CD8+ T cells sorted from blood. The rearrangement links TRBV10-1 to TRBJ2-1; 16 bases line up with TRBD2. The CDR3 spells CASSTGLAGGSSYNEQFF. The CDR3 DNA follows: TGCGCCAGCAGTACGGGACTAGCGGGAGGGAGCTCCTACAATGAGCAGTTCTTC.